The source of this TCR beta chain is a study of vaccination and CD4 T cells after COVID-19. Study context: SARS-CoV-2 positivity in convalescent patients was established by nasal swab PCR; under 10 had mild and one severe disease. Study conclusions and caveats: Vaccine-specific clones numbering 304 of 307 showed spike mono-reactivity in convalescent patients. A nonsignificant median increase from around 20 to 38 SARS-CoV-2-reactive clonotypes was observed.

The CDR3 sequence is 13 residues long. The germline V gene has CDR1 LNHDA and CDR2 SQIVND (reference sequence). The V end lost 5 bases, the J end lost 10 bases, and 17 bases lay between the germline ends. Cultured CD4+ T-cell DNA underwent Oncomine TCR Beta short-read sequencing. Investigators obtained genomic DNA by extraction from cultured CD4+ T cells. MiXCR was run by TCRdb on the PCR reads, yielding one entry per CDR3 protein. The sample lists fewer than 30,000 distinct CDR3 sequences, around 41% occurring once. On this clonotype: The target antigen is unknown.

The time point: late sampling 161 to 241 days after vaccination in three convalescent patients. Indicated treatment: approximately nine-day PBMC culture with coronavirus spike peptide pools or control peptides (ViraFEST assay). Here the sequenced sample was CD4+ T cells from blood, cultured in vitro, taken about 7 months after SARS-CoV-2 vaccination. The V call is TRBV19, the J call TRBJ1-1; D is perhaps TRBD1 (6 bases). The sequence derives from a human donor who had recovered from COVID-19. The CDR3 DNA is TGTGCCAGTAGTTTGGTGACAGGACGGGGAGCTTTCTTT. It is translated as CASSLVTGRGAFF.